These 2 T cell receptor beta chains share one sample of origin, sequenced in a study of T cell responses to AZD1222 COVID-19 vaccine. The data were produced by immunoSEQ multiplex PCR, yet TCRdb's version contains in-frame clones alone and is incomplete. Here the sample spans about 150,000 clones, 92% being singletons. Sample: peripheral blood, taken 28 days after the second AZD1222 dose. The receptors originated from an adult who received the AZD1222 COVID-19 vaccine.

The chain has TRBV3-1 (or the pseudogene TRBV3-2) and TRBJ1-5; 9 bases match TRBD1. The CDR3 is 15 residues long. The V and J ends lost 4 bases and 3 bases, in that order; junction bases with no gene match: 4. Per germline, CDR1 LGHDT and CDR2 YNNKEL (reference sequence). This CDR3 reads CASSLHRGPNQPQHF. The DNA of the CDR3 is TGTGCCAGCAGCCTTCACAGGGGGCCCAATCAGCCCCAGCATTTT.

The CDR3 nucleotides read TGTGCCAGCTGGGGTGAGGGGGACACAGATACGCAGTATTTT. It is translated as CASWGEGDTDTQYF. This chain connects TRBV6-5 to TRBJ2-3, with D possibly TRBD1 on 6 matching bases. Germline-derived CDR1 and CDR2 are MNHEY and SVGAGI. This CDR3 region has 14 residues. The V and J ends lost 8 bases and 2 bases respectively, with 14 bases between them.